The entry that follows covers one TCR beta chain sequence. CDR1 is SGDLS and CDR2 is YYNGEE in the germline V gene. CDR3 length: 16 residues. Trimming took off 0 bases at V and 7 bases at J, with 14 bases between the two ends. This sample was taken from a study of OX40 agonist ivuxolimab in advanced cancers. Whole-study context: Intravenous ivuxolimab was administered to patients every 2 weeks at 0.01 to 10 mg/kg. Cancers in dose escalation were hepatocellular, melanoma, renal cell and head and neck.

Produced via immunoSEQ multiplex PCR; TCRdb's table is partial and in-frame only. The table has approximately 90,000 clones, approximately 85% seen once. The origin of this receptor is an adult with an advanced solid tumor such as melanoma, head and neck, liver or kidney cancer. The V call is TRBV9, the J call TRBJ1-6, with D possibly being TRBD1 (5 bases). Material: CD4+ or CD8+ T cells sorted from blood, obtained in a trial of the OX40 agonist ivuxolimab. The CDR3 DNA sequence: TGTGCCAGCAGCGTAGGGTTAGGGGAGGTGAATTCACCCCTCCACTTT. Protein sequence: CASSVGLGEVNSPLHF.